This T cell receptor (beta chain) emerged from a study of brain T cells in children with intractable seizures. Study-wide results and caveats: Absence of clones before surgery may stem from lower sequencing depth. Only CDR3 sequence similarity suggested viral specificity, without known HCMV serostatus.

Some clones are missing from TCRdb's copy, which holds only in-frame ones; the method was immunoSEQ multiplex PCR. The data show fewer than 50,000 clones, about nine tenths seen once. The V segment lost 0 bases and the J segment 2 bases; nucleotides outside the gene matches: 3. The CDR3 covers 15 residues. From germline, CDR1 is ENHRY and CDR2 SYGVKD. The sequenced cases were selected for having the highest brain T cell transcript signatures. Patients received at least one anti-epileptic drug before surgery. As to this clone: Its target is unknown.

Source: peripheral blood, taken at surgery. The origin of this receptor is a girl aged 2 to 10 with tuberous sclerosis and intractable seizures. The chain combines TRBV10-3 with TRBJ1-2, with TRBD1 matching over 7 bases. The CDR3 region is CAISESQTGNYGYTF. The DNA for the CDR3 is TGTGCCATCAGTGAGTCCCAGACAGGGAACTATGGCTACACCTTC.